Presented here are 8 T cell receptor beta chains from one specimen sequenced in a study of CDR3 diversity in severe acne. From the PCR reads, TCRdb called clonotypes with MiXCR, one entry per CDR3 protein. The repertoire holds over 85,000 distinct CDR3 sequences, with roughly half as singletons. Specimen: blood. The receptors here all came from a male donor with acne.

This chain uses TRBV7-9 with TRBJ1-4; 7 bases map to TRBD1. Germline CDR1 is SEHNR and CDR2 is FQNEAQ (reference sequence). There are 15 residues in the CDR3. J was trimmed by 6 bases and V by 4 bases; bases with no gene match: 8. The CDR3 nucleotides read TGTGCCAGCAGCTCGACAGGGCAGGTGGATGAAAAACTGTTTTTT. Protein sequence: CASSSTGQVDEKLFF.

This clonotype was observed many times. The CDR3 sequence is CSASARGGALLFEQFF. CDR3 nucleotides: TGCAGTGCTAGTGCCCGCGGGGGGGCCTTGTTGTTTGAGCAGTTCTTC. V gene TRBV20-1 combines with J gene TRBJ2-1, with 9 bases identical to TRBD2. Per the germline V gene, CDR1 is DFQATT and CDR2 is SNEGSKA (reference sequence). The CDR3 is made up of 16 amino acids. J lost 9 bases, V lost 3 bases, and 15 bases had no gene match.

This chain links TRBV7-6 with TRBJ2-3, with D possibly called TRBD1 or TRBD2 (6 bases each). Germline CDR1 and CDR2: SGHVS and FNYEAQ. Trimming pared 1 base from V and 4 bases from J, leaving 15 bases between. This CDR3 contains 16 residues. The CDR3 DNA is TGTGCCAGCAGCTTAGAGGAGGCAGGGGAGGCAGATACGCAGTATTTT. This encodes CASSLEEAGEADTQYF.

The chain links TRBV6-5 to TRBJ2-2, with D possibly called TRBD1 or TRBD2 (5 bases each). CDR3 size: 16 residues. Trimming pared 2 bases from V and 0 bases from J, leaving 10 bases between. Germline CDR1 is MNHEY and CDR2 is SVGAGI. Here the CDR3 reads CASSYEGSANTGELFF. The DNA for the CDR3 is TGTGCCAGCAGTTACGAGGGGAGTGCGAACACCGGGGAGCTGTTTTTT.

This clonotype was observed a handful of times. J is TRBJ2-5 and V is TRBV27; 14 nucleotides agree with TRBD2. The V gene's germline CDR1 is MNHEY and CDR2 SMNVEV (reference sequence). The CDR3 contains 15 residues. The J segment lost 4 bases and the V segment lost 4 bases, leaving 2 bases of the junction unmatched. CDR3 in DNA: TGTGCCAGCAGTTGGGGACTAGCGGGAGCAGAGACCCAGTACTTC. Protein product: CASSWGLAGAETQYF.

The chain combines TRBV5-5 with TRBJ1-2; possibly TRBD1 for D (5 bases). Germline CDR1 and CDR2: SGHKS and YYEKEE (reference sequence). V was shortened by 1 base and J by 5 bases, with 18 bases between the two germline ends. The CDR3 is made up of 16 amino acids. CDR3 protein: CASSLLPDMWGYGYTF. The CDR3 DNA follows: TGTGCCAGCAGCTTGCTTCCGGACATGTGGGGTTATGGCTACACCTTC.

This clonotype occurred many times. V gene TRBV5-1 combines with J gene TRBJ1-1; D perhaps matches TRBD1 (5 bases). The CDR3 extends over 16 amino acids. Germline CDR1 and CDR2: SGHRS and YFSETQ. The germline V and J ends were trimmed by 1 base and 0 bases, with 13 bases remaining between them. CDR3 coding DNA: TGCGCCAGCAGCTTGCGGCAGGGAGGGATGAACACTGAAGCTTTCTTT. It yields the protein CASSLRQGGMNTEAFF.

The chain uses TRBV2 and TRBJ2-7; 11 nucleotides align to TRBD2. From germline, CDR1 is SNHLY and CDR2 FYNNEI. V shed 4 bases, J shed 3 bases, and the junction held 8 bases outside the gene matches. The CDR3 covers 16 residues. The chain's CDR3 is CASSAELAGEDYEQYF. CDR3 nucleotide sequence: TGTGCCAGCAGTGCTGAACTAGCGGGAGAAGACTACGAGCAGTACTTC.